Listed below are T cell receptor beta chains from one sample, sequenced in a study of post-analysis software for immune sequencing data. Each CDR3 protein gets one entry after TCRdb re-called the PCR reads with MiXCR. The sample lists 750,000 to 950,000 distinct CDR3 sequences; approximately 50% were seen once. The sequenced sample consisted of blood. These receptors all stem from a girl aged 5-17 years with multiple sclerosis. Each CDR3 is given with its conserved first and last residue. The order of the fields is V gene, D gene, clone size, J gene, CDR3 DNA, CDR3 protein. D genes are given only for firm matches. The size field is filled for only some rows; it gives once, few, many or a size class.

>TRBV6-6|NA|few|TRBJ1-5
TGTGCCAGCAGGCGACAGCTTCAGGGACAGCCCCAGCATTTT
CASRRQLQGQPQHF
>TRBV7-3|NA|NA|TRBJ2-1
TGTGCCAGCAGCCAGGGTCCCTACAATGCAGTGCAGTTCTTC
CASSQGPYNAVQFF
>TRBV7-9|NA|NA|TRBJ2-1
TGTGCCAGCAGCTTACGTTTAGCTAGAACCTACAATGAGCAGTTCTTC
CASSLRLARTYNEQFF
>TRBV20-1|NA|NA|TRBJ2-7
TGCAGTGCTAGCGTCATAGCAGGGCCCAATGAGCAGTACTTC
CSASVIAGPNEQYF
>TRBV20-1|NA|once|TRBJ2-7
TGCAGTCCCCAAAGTCAGGGAAGCCACGAGCAGTACTTC
CSPQSQGSHEQYF
>TRBV10-3|NA|NA|TRBJ2-5
TGTGCCATCAGTGAGTCCAGGAAGGGCTCTGGCCCAGAGACCCAGTACTTC
CAISESRKGSGPETQYF
>TRBV29-1|NA|NA|TRBJ2-5
TGCGGCGTTTGGGGGGACAGTAAAGAGACCCAGTACTTC
CGVWGDSKETQYF
>TRBV29-1|TRBD1|NA|TRBJ1-2
TGCAGCGTTTCCACAGGGGGCCTCCCCTATGGCTACACCTTC
CSVSTGGLPYGYTF
>TRBV29-1|NA|NA|TRBJ1-1
TGCAGCTCCAGACGATTTAAGAACACTGAAGCTTTCTTT
CSSRRFKNTEAFF
>TRBV12-3/TRBV12-4|NA|few|TRBJ2-7
TGTGCCAGCAGTTCCCGAGCGGGCCGCTACGAGCAGTACTTC
CASSSRAGRYEQYF
>TRBV10-1|NA|once|TRBJ2-7
TGCGCCAGCAGTGATTTGGCATCCTACGAGCAGTACTTC
CASSDLASYEQYF
>TRBV11-2|NA|NA|TRBJ2-3
TGTGCCAGCAGCTTGTCCCTGAGTCTGGATACGCAGTATTTT
CASSLSLSLDTQYF
>TRBV10-3|TRBD1|NA|TRBJ2-5
TGTGCCATCAGCAGGACAGGGGGCCAAGAGACCCAGTACTTC
CAISRTGGQETQYF
>TRBV29-1|NA|NA|TRBJ2-1
TGCGTGGGGCACTCCTACAATGAGCAGTTCTTC
CVGHSYNEQFF
>TRBV12-3/TRBV12-4|NA|NA|TRBJ2-7
TGTGCCAGCCGCAGGGGTGGAGGGGGGTCCTACGAGCAGTACTTC
CASRRGGGGSYEQYF
>TRBV20-1|TRBD2|NA|TRBJ2-1
TGCAGTGCTACCCCTGGCGGGGGTGTCAATGAGCAGTTCTTC
CSATPGGGVNEQFF
>TRBV10-3|NA|NA|TRBJ2-2
TGTGCCATCAGTGGAAAAGGCCCCTCCACCGGGGAGCTGTTTTTT
CAISGKGPSTGELFF
>TRBV7-9|NA|NA|TRBJ2-5
TGTGCCAGCAGCCAAGCTTTGTTAGGGAGAACGACCCAGTACTTC
CASSQALLGRTTQYF
>TRBV20-1|TRBD2|NA|TRBJ2-3
TGCAGTGCTAGTTTGGCCAGCGGGAGGGACGCAGATACGCAGTATTTT
CSASLASGRDADTQYF
>TRBV25-1|TRBD1|NA|TRBJ1-1
TGTGCCGCAGGGGGATTCACTGAAGCTTTCTTT
CAAGGFTEAFF
>TRBV27|NA|NA|TRBJ2-1
TGTGCCAGCAGCCCGGGACCGTACGAGCAGTTCTTC
CASSPGPYEQFF
>TRBV19|NA|NA|TRBJ2-1
TGTGCCAGTAGTATAGGTTTGAGGGGACACAATGAGCAGTTCTTC
CASSIGLRGHNEQFF
>TRBV5-6|TRBD1|NA|TRBJ2-5
TGTGCCAGCAGCTTGGACAGGGGGCCTTTTGGGCAGTACTTC
CASSLDRGPFGQYF
>TRBV20-1|TRBD2|NA|TRBJ2-1
TGCAGTGCGTCAACTAGCGGGCCCTACAATGAGCAGTTCTTC
CSASTSGPYNEQFF
>TRBV29-1|NA|NA|TRBJ1-1
TGCAGCGTCGCTCGACCCCTGAACACTGAAGCTTTCTTT
CSVARPLNTEAFF
>TRBV7-3|TRBD1|many|TRBJ1-2
TGTGCCAGCAGCTTCGGGACAGGGGATGGCTACACCTTC
CASSFGTGDGYTF
>TRBV7-9|NA|NA|TRBJ1-2
TGTGCCAACAGCTTAACACCCAACTATGGCTACACCTTC
CANSLTPNYGYTF
>TRBV5-1|NA|NA|TRBJ2-3
TGCGCCAGCAGCTTGGGTGATGGCAGGGCTGTACCAGATACGCAGTATTTT
CASSLGDGRAVPDTQYF
>TRBV6-5|NA|few|TRBJ2-5
TGTGCCAGCAGTTACCGACGTCAAGAGACCCAGTACTTC
CASSYRRQETQYF
>TRBV12-3/TRBV12-4|NA|few|TRBJ2-7
TGTGCCAGCAGTTCCCCAGGATTTCCAAGGTACTTC
CASSSPGFPRYF
>TRBV7-9|NA|once|TRBJ1-6
TGTGCCAGCAGCTTAGGGGGGATCCTCCACTTT
CASSLGGILHF
>TRBV7-8|TRBD1|NA|TRBJ2-4
TGTGCCAGCAGCTCGTCCCGGGACAGGGGGGGGACCAAAAACATTCAGTACTTC
CASSSSRDRGGTKNIQYF
>TRBV7-2|TRBD2|NA|TRBJ2-1
TGTGCCAGCAGCTTAGAGGGGGCTAGCGGGAAGAACTCCTACAATGAGCAGTTCTTC
CASSLEGASGKNSYNEQFF
>TRBV13|NA|few|TRBJ1-2
TGTGCCAGCAGCTTAGGCCTCGACAGGAACTATGGCTACACCTTC
CASSLGLDRNYGYTF
>TRBV6-4|NA|NA|TRBJ2-7
TGTGCCAGCAGTGTGGTTAGCGGCTACGAGCAGTACTTC
CASSVVSGYEQYF
>TRBV5-1|TRBD1|NA|TRBJ2-7
TGCGCCAGCAGCTTTTGGACAGGGGAATACGAGCAGTACTTC
CASSFWTGEYEQYF
>TRBV15|NA|once|TRBJ1-2
TGTGCCACCAGCAGAGATCTAATACAGGCGGCTAACTATGGCTACACCTTC
CATSRDLIQAANYGYTF
>TRBV3-1|NA|NA|TRBJ2-3
TGTGCCAGCAGCCAAGATATACGGAAAGTCACAGATACGCAGTATTTT
CASSQDIRKVTDTQYF
>TRBV7-9|TRBD2|NA|TRBJ2-3
TGTGCCAGCAGCCCGACTAGCGGGGCGCTGCTGGATACGCAGTATTTT
CASSPTSGALLDTQYF
>TRBV5-1|TRBD2|NA|TRBJ2-5
TGCGCCAGCAGCTTGGTGTTCGCAGCGGGAGCTGGGGAGACCCAGTACTTC
CASSLVFAAGAGETQYF
>TRBV6-6|NA|NA|TRBJ2-4
TGTGCCAGCAGTTACAGTATCGGTAGGGACATTCAGTACTTC
CASSYSIGRDIQYF